These 24 T cell receptor beta chains were sequenced from one sample in a study of T cells in Graves' hyperthyroidism and ophthalmopathy. The TCR beta CDR3 regions underwent amplification using RNA transcripts as the source. TCR CDR3 regions were first amplified by RT-PCR with HTBI primers. One entry per CDR3 protein, called by TCRdb with MiXCR from the multiplex PCR reads. In the table there are about 570,000 distinct CDR3 sequences, just over 45% of which are singletons. What was sequenced was peripheral blood or thyroid tissue (not recorded which). The receptors shown here come from an adult woman with Graves' disease, either hyperthyroidism or ophthalmopathy (not recorded which).

This clonotype showed up many times. Here the CDR3 reads CASSPYLISNQPQHF. The CDR3 bases are TGCGCCAGCAGCCCTTACCTCATTAGCAATCAGCCCCAGCATTTT. The chain combines TRBV4-1 with TRBJ1-5, with D unclear. The CDR3 is 15 residues long. Germline V gives CDR1 MGHRA, CDR2 YSYEKL. V was trimmed by 4 bases and J by 0 bases, leaving 10 bases between them.

This clonotype has only one observation. The chain recombines TRBV14 with TRBJ2-7; 10 positions match TRBD1. With V trimmed by 3 bases and J by 0 bases, 5 bases remained unmatched. This CDR3 is 16 amino acids long. CDR1 and CDR2 (germline): SGHDN, FVKESK. The CDR3 DNA reads as TGTGCCAGCAGCCACCGGGACAGGGGTTCCTCCTACGAGCAGTACTTC. Protein: CASSHRDRGSSYEQYF.

This clonotype was detected ten times or more. The chain uses TRBV15 and TRBJ1-2; TRBD1 is a possible D gene (5 bases). Trimming removed 0 bases at V and 8 bases at J, with 13 bases between. Germline V gene sequence: CDR1 LNHNV, CDR2 YYDKDF (reference sequence). The CDR3 is 14 residues long. The CDR3 protein is CATSRDLQGDGYTF. The DNA for the CDR3 is TGTGCCACCAGCAGAGACCTTCAGGGAGACGGCTACACCTTC. The entire variable domain, with the rest obtained from reference TRBV15 and TRBJ1-2, is as follows: DAMVIQNPRYQVTQFGKPVTLSCSQTLNHNVMYWYQQKSSQAPKLLFHYYDKDFNNEADTPDNFQSRRPNTSFCFLDIRSPGLGDTAMYLCATSRDLQGDGYTFGSGTRLTVV.

This clonotype appeared many times. The chain is built from TRBV12-3 or TRBV12-4 and TRBJ1-1; D gene uncertain. V lost 4 bases and J 7 bases, leaving 7 bases between the germline ends. This CDR3 is 11 amino acids long. CDR3 region: CASSYAYEAFF. CDR3 coding DNA: TGTGCCAGCAGTTACGCCTATGAAGCTTTCTTT.

J is TRBJ1-1 and V is TRBV10-1, with a tentative D call TRBD1 (5 bases). Trimming stripped 0 bases from V and 10 bases from J, with 15 bases between. The CDR3 extends over 14 amino acids. Germline V gene lookup returns CDR1 WNHNN and CDR2 SYGVQD (reference sequence). Here the CDR3 reads CASSESGTPLGAFF. CDR3 DNA sequence: TGCGCCAGCAGTGAGTCCGGGACCCCCCTGGGAGCTTTCTTT.

Details on this clonotype: An end of the junction does not agree with germline; a read error may underlie this. This sequence joins TRBV10-1 and TRBJ2-7; 7 bases align to TRBD1. From germline, CDR1 is WNHNN and CDR2 SYGVQD (reference sequence). The CDR3 extends over 15 amino acids. The CDR3, as DNA: TGCGCCAGCCAAATACCGGGACAGTACACCGGGGAGCTGTACTTC. Translated: CASQIPGQYTGELYF.

As for this clonotype: A junction boundary mismatches the germline segment, possibly from a read error. The rearrangement links TRBV14 to TRBJ2-1; D gene unclear. CDR1 and CDR2 (germline): SGHDN, FVKESK. The CDR3 contains 11 residues. This CDR3 reads CASSQGYELFF. CDR3 coding DNA: TGTGCCAGCAGCCAAGGGTATGAGCTGTTCTTC.

The chain employs TRBV29-1 and TRBJ2-7; 12 bases match TRBD2. V gave up 1 base and J gave up 5 bases; unmatched junction bases: 12. Germline V gene data show CDR1 as SQVTM and CDR2 as ANQGSEA. There are 17 residues in the CDR3. CDR3 sequence (DNA): TGCAGCGTTGAAGGGAGAGGACTAGCGGGGTTTGTCCACGAGCAGTACTTC. It translates to CSVEGRGLAGFVHEQYF.

This clonotype was recorded at least ten times. The chain uses TRBV5-1 and TRBJ1-2; tentative D call: TRBD1 (5 bases). This CDR3 comprises 17 residues. Germline assignment: CDR1 SGHRS and CDR2 YFSETQ. Trimming took 3 bases from V and 7 from J, leaving 25 bases between them. The CDR3 protein is CASSSTPFDSISRGYTF. CDR3 sequence (DNA): TGCGCCAGCAGCTCGACTCCTTTTGACAGTATCAGTCGTGGCTACACCTTC.

This sequence joins TRBV9 and TRBJ2-7, with D possibly called TRBD1 or TRBD2 (5 bases each). The CDR3 is 17 amino acids. V was shortened by 3 bases and J by 0 bases, with 19 bases between the two germline ends. Germline V gene lookup returns CDR1 SGDLS and CDR2 YYNGEE. CDR3 DNA: TGTGCCAGCAGCGGATCCCGGGACGGGGCCACCTCCTACGAGCAGTACTTC. Protein sequence: CASSGSRDGATSYEQYF.

CDR3 region: CASSGTDSSYEQYF. CDR3 bases: TGTGCCAGCTCCGGGACAGACAGCTCCTACGAGCAGTACTTC. The chain combines TRBV18 with TRBJ2-7; 7 nucleotides match TRBD1. Germline V gene sequence: CDR1 KGHSH, CDR2 LQKENI. With 6 bases clipped from V and 0 bases from J, the junction kept 5 bases outside the gene matches. The CDR3 has 14 residues.

The CDR3 region is CASSYSPGEQYF. CDR3 nucleotides: TGTGCCAGCAGCTACAGTCCCGGGGAGCAGTACTTC. The chain carries TRBV7-9 and TRBJ2-7; D gene ambiguous. V was shortened by 4 bases and J by 7 bases, with 11 bases between the two germline ends. Germline V gene lookup returns CDR1 SEHNR and CDR2 FQNEAQ (reference sequence). The CDR3 is 12 residues long.

This clonotype was counted at least ten times. This chain links TRBV5-1 with TRBJ1-6; D call uncertain. The length of the CDR3 is 15 residues. Per the germline V gene, CDR1 is SGHRS and CDR2 is YFSETQ. V was cut by 0 bases and J by 8 bases, with 12 bases left in between. Written as DNA, the CDR3 is TGCGCCAGCAGCTTGGATGGAAATTGGGATTCACCCCTCCACTTT. This translates into CASSLDGNWDSPLHF. Filled out from reference TRBV5-1 and TRBJ1-6, the complete variable domain reads KAGVTQTPRYLIKTRGQQVTLSCSPISGHRSVSWYQQTPGQGLQFLFEYFSETQRNKGNFPGRFSGRQFSNSRSEMNVSTLELGDSALYLCASSLDGNWDSPLHFGNGTRLTVT.

The rearrangement links TRBV20-1 to TRBJ2-7; 11 bases match TRBD2. This CDR3 contains 19 residues. Germline V gives CDR1 DFQATT, CDR2 SNEGSKA (reference sequence). Trimming removed 7 bases from V and 3 bases from J; junction bases left unmatched: 23. CDR3 nucleotides: TGCAGTGGGAGACTCCTGTACTCGGGACTAGCGGAGACGGGCTACGAGCAGTACTTC. Translation gives CSGRLLYSGLAETGYEQYF.

In this sample, this clonotype turned up many times. This chain uses TRBV6-4 with TRBJ1-5, with D hard to call. The V end lost 7 bases, the J end lost 5 bases, and 21 bases lay between the germline ends. Germline loops: CDR1 MRHNA, CDR2 SNTAGT. The CDR3 spans 16 residues. The CDR3 protein is CASTGPKIVYYQPQHF. CDR3 in DNA: TGTGCCAGCACAGGACCCAAAATAGTTTATTATCAGCCCCAGCATTTT.

This clonotype was detected many times. This sequence joins TRBV20-1 and TRBJ1-4, with a tentative D call TRBD1 (5 bases). The CDR3 covers 16 residues. V shed 5 bases and J shed 3 bases, with 19 bases lying between them. CDR1 is DFQATT and CDR2 is SNEGSKA in the germline V gene (reference sequence). This CDR3 reads CSAPRAGIGANEKLFF. For the CDR3, the DNA is TGCAGTGCTCCTAGGGCAGGGATTGGGGCTAATGAAAAACTGTTTTTT.

This chain links TRBV7-2 with TRBJ2-5; D is ambiguous. Per germline, CDR1 SGHTA and CDR2 FQGNSA. The CDR3 sequence is 14 residues long. V lost 4 bases and J lost 5, with 14 bases in between. CDR3 DNA sequence: TGTGCCAGCAGCTCCGACGAGAGGCTGGAGACCCAGTACTTC. Amino acid sequence: CASSSDERLETQYF.

This clonotype was detected ten times or more. V and J are TRBV15 and TRBJ2-5; 11 bases fit TRBD2. CDR3 length: 18 residues. The V gene end was trimmed by 0 bases and the J gene end by 4 bases; junction bases not matched to a gene: 10. Germline CDR1 is LNHNV and CDR2 is YYDKDF (reference sequence). The CDR3: CATSRDKTASGRRETQYF. The CDR3 bases are TGTGCCACCAGCAGAGATAAAACGGCTAGCGGGAGGAGAGAGACCCAGTACTTC.

V usage is TRBV19 and J usage is TRBJ2-6; D remains ambiguous. CDR3 length: 17 residues. The germline V gene encodes CDR1 LNHDA and CDR2 SQIVND (reference sequence). V lost 9 bases, J lost 0 bases, and 18 bases lay in between. The CDR3 protein is CASSPARRSSGANVLTF. The CDR3 DNA reads TGTGCCAGCAGCCCTGCACGTCGGTCCTCTGGGGCCAACGTCCTGACTTTC.

This rearrangement joins TRBV9 to TRBJ2-5; 10 nucleotides match TRBD2. The CDR3 loop spans 14 amino acids. Per the germline V gene, CDR1 is SGDLS and CDR2 is YYNGEE. The CDR3 spells CANSAGGLSETQYF. The DNA of the CDR3 is TGTGCTAATTCAGCGGGGGGGTTATCGGAGACCCAGTACTTC.

This clonotype was seen at least ten times. The rearrangement uses TRBV4-1 and TRBJ2-7; D is undetermined. The CDR3 is made up of 14 amino acids. From germline, CDR1 is MGHRA and CDR2 YSYEKL. V lost 3 bases to trimming and J lost 2 bases, with 11 bases between them. The DNA for the CDR3 is TGCGCCAGCAGCCATAGGACCGATACCTACGAGCAGTACTTC. It encodes CASSHRTDTYEQYF.

In its sample, this clonotype was seen many times. The chain joins TRBV11-2 to TRBJ1-2, with 9 bases lining up with TRBD1. Losses at the gene ends were 7 bases for V and 6 bases for J; bases not matched to a gene: 15. The CDR3 length is 16 residues. Germline V gene lookup returns CDR1 SGHAT and CDR2 FQNNGV. CDR3 region: CASNAGTGYLPNGYTF. The CDR3, as DNA: TGTGCCAGCAACGCCGGGACAGGGTATTTGCCAAATGGCTACACCTTC.

This clonotype was recorded at least ten times. The chain employs TRBV6-1 and TRBJ2-7; D unresolved. The CDR3 sequence is 12 residues long. Germline CDR1 is MNHNS and CDR2 is SASEGT. In nucleotides, the CDR3 is TGTGTCTCGACTCACAGCGCCTACGAGCAGTACTTC. Translated: CVSTHSAYEQYF.

The chain carries TRBV7-2 and TRBJ2-5; D possibly corresponds to TRBD1 (6 bases). The germline CDR1 and CDR2 sequences are SGHTA and FQGNSA. Trimming removed 5 bases at V and 5 bases at J, with 33 bases between. The CDR3 has 20 residues. The chain's CDR3 is CASSNRFDRNSGALGETQYF. The DNA for the CDR3 is TGTGCCAGCAGCAATCGTTTCGACAGGAACTCTGGGGCCCTAGGGGAGACCCAGTACTTC. Filled out from reference TRBV7-2 and TRBJ2-5, the complete variable domain reads GAGVSQSPSNKVTEKGKDVELRCDPISGHTALYWYRQSLGQGLEFLIYFQGNSAPDKSGLPSDRFSAERTGGSVSTLTIQRTQQEDSAVYLCASSNRFDRNSGALGETQYFGPGTRLLVL.